This T cell receptor (beta chain) was documented in a study of OX40 agonist ivuxolimab in advanced cancers. Study details: Among those enrolled, mean age was about 62 years (range roughly 20 to 85) and 75% to 85% were male. Three patients had partial responses: one hepatocellular carcinoma, two cutaneous melanoma.

Study-level results: Both CD4+ and CD8+ T cell populations in blood had undergone clonal expansion by week 6 at 0.1 to 3.0 mg/kg. More expanded clones were found, on average, in CD8+ than in CD4+ T cells.

A remark on this clone: Its specificity is not known.

Clones were sequenced by immunoSEQ multiplex PCR, and TCRdb holds only the in-frame ones, with some missing. The table shows tens of thousands of clones, with more than 85% occurring only once. This specimen was CD4+ or CD8+ T cells sorted from blood, taken in a trial of the OX40 agonist ivuxolimab. The TCR comes from an adult with an advanced solid tumor such as melanoma, head and neck, liver or kidney cancer.

CDR3 protein: CASSEIAGTYEQYF. In DNA, the CDR3 is TGTGCCAGCAGCGAAATAGCGGGGACCTACGAGCAGTACTTC. The J gene is TRBJ2-7, the V gene TRBV7-2; 8 nucleotides match TRBD2. Germline CDR1 is SGHTA and CDR2 is FQGNSA. This CDR3 comprises 14 residues. V shed 5 bases, J shed 2 bases, and the junction held 5 bases outside the gene matches.